This is a list of T cell receptor beta chains from one sample in a study of identical twins. One entry per CDR3 protein results from TCRdb running MiXCR on the 5' RACE reads. Among a few hundred thousand distinct CDR3 sequences listed, roughly 18% were seen once. The sequenced sample consisted of naive T cells sorted from blood. The origin of the receptors is a man aged 50 to 60 in good health. Each CDR3 is given with its conserved first and last residue. D genes are given only for firm matches. The size entry is marked missing in some rows and otherwise reads once, few, many or a size class.

-	TRBJ2-7	TRBV29-1	TRBD1	CSVERPGGSEQYF	TGCAGCGTTGAAAGGCCAGGGGGAAGCGAGCAGTACTTC
many	TRBJ2-2	TRBV3-1	-	CASSQDGGTGTGELFF	TGTGCCAGCAGCCAAGATGGGGGGACGGGCACCGGGGAGCTGTTTTTT
-	TRBJ2-1	TRBV24-1	-	CATAGSRDGYNEQFF	TGTGCCACCGCAGGGTCCCGGGACGGCTACAATGAGCAGTTCTTC
-	TRBJ2-7	TRBV20-1	-	CSAHTGTAVYEQYF	TGCAGTGCTCACACCGGGACGGCGGTCTACGAGCAGTACTTC
many	TRBJ2-5	TRBV6-2/TRBV6-3	TRBD2	CASSPPTSGSQETQYF	TGTGCCAGCAGTCCCCCGACTAGCGGGAGCCAAGAGACCCAGTACTTC
-	TRBJ2-7	TRBV11-2	TRBD2	CASSPLTSGGSYEQYF	TGTGCCAGCAGCCCGCTGACTAGCGGGGGTTCCTACGAGCAGTACTTC
-	TRBJ2-3	TRBV30	-	CAWIDRTSTDTQYF	TGTGCCTGGATCGACAGGACAAGCACAGATACGCAGTATTTT
many	TRBJ2-6	TRBV7-3	-	CASSLTASGANVLTF	TGTGCCAGCAGCTTAACGGCCTCTGGGGCCAACGTCCTGACTTTC
many	TRBJ2-1	TRBV5-6	-	CASSLIPGTYNEQFF	TGTGCCAGCAGCTTGATTCCAGGTACCTACAATGAGCAGTTCTTC
few	TRBJ2-3	TRBV7-9	-	CASSFGSTSTDTQYF	TGTGCCAGCAGCTTCGGCAGCACTAGCACAGATACGCAGTATTTT
few	TRBJ2-5	TRBV30	-	CAWSLEGETQYF	TGTGCCTGGAGTCTAGAAGGGGAGACCCAGTACTTC
-	TRBJ2-7	TRBV30	TRBD1	CAWRGQEIYEQYF	TGTGCCTGGAGGGGACAGGAGATCTACGAGCAGTACTTC
-	TRBJ2-5	TRBV7-2	-	CASSFTQPGTQYF	TGTGCCAGCAGCTTCACCCAGCCTGGGACCCAGTACTTC
few	TRBJ1-6	TRBV15	-	CATTAAQVNSPLHF	TGTGCCACCACAGCAGCACAGGTTAATTCACCCCTCCACTTT
many	TRBJ2-1	TRBV15	-	CATSTLRAGQKQFF	TGTGCCACCAGCACGCTCCGAGCAGGACAAAAGCAGTTCTTC
few	TRBJ1-1	TRBV6-4	-	CANPGANGEAFF	TGTGCCAATCCAGGGGCGAATGGAGAAGCTTTCTTT
-	TRBJ1-1	TRBV20-1	-	CSAFSTEDRNTEAFF	TGCAGTGCTTTCTCTACTGAAGATAGGAACACTGAAGCTTTCTTT
-	TRBJ2-5	TRBV12-3/TRBV12-4	-	CASSFGLRETQYF	TGTGCCAGCAGTTTCGGGCTACGAGAGACCCAGTACTTC
-	TRBJ2-1	TRBV27	TRBD1	CASRQAGTAVSYNEQFF	TGTGCCAGCAGACAGGCCGGGACAGCAGTATCTTACAATGAGCAGTTCTTC
few	TRBJ1-1	TRBV5-1	TRBD1	CASSEMTGLNTEAFF	TGCGCCAGCAGCGAGATGACAGGGCTGAACACTGAAGCTTTCTTT
-	TRBJ2-7	TRBV2	-	CASRKAGTGYEQYF	TGTGCCAGCAGGAAAGCGGGTACGGGTTACGAGCAGTACTTC
few	TRBJ2-7	TRBV6-2/TRBV6-3	-	CASSWEREAFEQYF	TGTGCCAGCAGTTGGGAGCGAGAGGCCTTCGAGCAGTACTTC
-	TRBJ2-3	TRBV7-2	-	CASSRPPPKTDTQYF	TGTGCCAGCAGCCGCCCCCCCCCAAAAACCGATACGCAGTATTTT
-	TRBJ2-3	TRBV6-5	TRBD2	CASSYQRGSFHDTQYF	TGTGCCAGCAGTTACCAGCGGGGGTCCTTTCACGATACGCAGTATTTT
few	TRBJ2-7	TRBV12-5	-	CASGGRRVHEQYF	TGTGCTAGTGGTGGCAGACGGGTCCACGAGCAGTACTTC
-	TRBJ2-1	TRBV20-1	-	CSAINYQSSYNEQFF	TGCAGTGCTATTAACTATCAGAGCTCCTACAATGAGCAGTTCTTC
few	TRBJ2-3	TRBV7-8	-	CASSPRVRGRDTQYF	TGTGCCAGCAGCCCGCGTGTGCGAGGAAGAGATACGCAGTATTTT
few	TRBJ2-7	TRBV20-1	-	CSARAPITSSSYEQYF	TGCAGTGCTAGAGCCCCGATTACTAGCAGTTCCTACGAGCAGTACTTC
few	TRBJ2-7	TRBV12-3/TRBV12-4	-	CASSRESSGGYEQYF	TGTGCCAGCAGCCGGGAAAGTTCGGGTGGCTACGAGCAGTACTTC
-	TRBJ2-1	TRBV20-1	-	CSARGGDHSYNEQFF	TGCAGTGCTAGAGGGGGGGACCACTCCTACAATGAGCAGTTCTTC
many	TRBJ2-1	TRBV4-2	TRBD2	CASSLHPSGGDQEVFF	TGTGCCAGCAGCCTCCACCCTAGCGGGGGTGACCAAGAGGTGTTCTTC
few	TRBJ2-1	TRBV9	TRBD2	CASSVLTSGSNEQFF	TGTGCCAGCAGCGTCCTTACTAGCGGGAGCAATGAGCAGTTCTTC
few	TRBJ1-6	TRBV27	-	CASSFLTANSPLHF	TGTGCCAGCAGTTTCCTGACAGCTAATTCACCCCTCCACTTT
-	TRBJ2-7	TRBV28	-	CASSSNGGGTYEQYF	TGTGCCAGCAGTTCAAACGGCGGGGGCACCTACGAGCAGTACTTC
few	TRBJ1-3	TRBV7-8	-	CASSLARLWAGAGNTIYF	TGTGCCAGCAGCTTAGCCAGACTGTGGGCCGGGGCCGGAAACACCATATATTTT
few	TRBJ1-1	TRBV5-1	-	CASSLRGLDTEAFF	TGCGCCAGCAGCTTGAGAGGGTTGGACACTGAAGCTTTCTTT
few	TRBJ1-1	TRBV20-1	TRBD1	CSASRGTVNTEAFF	TGCAGTGCTTCCCGCGGGACAGTGAACACTGAAGCTTTCTTT
-	TRBJ2-2	TRBV20-1	-	CSATEGTNTGELFF	TGCAGTGCTACAGAGGGAACGAACACCGGGGAGCTGTTTTTT
many	TRBJ2-7	TRBV6-5	TRBD2	CASSYSGGTYEQYF	TGTGCCAGCAGTTATAGCGGGGGTACCTACGAGCAGTACTTC
many	TRBJ1-4	TRBV25-1	-	CASSESSSGALFF	TGTGCCAGCAGTGAATCTAGCAGTGGAGCGCTGTTTTTT
-	TRBJ2-2	TRBV11-2	-	CASSLGPWELFF	TGTGCCAGCAGCTTAGGCCCGTGGGAGCTGTTTTTT
many	TRBJ2-7	TRBV29-1	-	CSVGGRGYEQYF	TGCAGCGTTGGGGGCAGGGGCTACGAGCAGTACTTC
-	TRBJ2-3	TRBV6-1	-	CASRSQVEGTDTQYF	TGTGCCAGCAGATCACAGGTAGAGGGTACAGATACGCAGTATTTT